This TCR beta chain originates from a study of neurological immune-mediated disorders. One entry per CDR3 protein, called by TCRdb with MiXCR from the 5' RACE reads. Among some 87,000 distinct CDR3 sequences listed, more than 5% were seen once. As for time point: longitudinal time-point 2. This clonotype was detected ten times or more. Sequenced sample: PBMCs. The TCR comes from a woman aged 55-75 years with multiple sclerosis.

The CDR3 nucleotides are TGTGCCAGCAGCGGACAGGTTGCAGCAAGATACGAGCAGTACTTC. It translates to CASSGQVAARYEQYF. The J gene is TRBJ2-7, the V gene TRBV3-1; 7 bases align to TRBD1. This CDR3 has 15 amino acids. Germline values: CDR1 LGHDT, CDR2 YNNKEL (reference sequence). J lost 4 bases, V lost 5 bases, and 11 bases had no gene match.